The present T cell receptor (beta chain) was sequenced within a study of molecular identifiers for immune sequencing clone quantification listed by TCRdb under 2018. Some background on the complete study: In a replicate experiment, RNA from around 20,000 or 100,000 naive CD8 T cells was split into five aliquots, four of which were sequenced. CD8 T cells were used in a methods study to benchmark molecular-identifier clustering-based TCR repertoire sequencing (MIDCIRS) and TCR RNA copy counting.

Summary of the overall study and its limitations: Naive libraries contained spiked-in Jurkat TCR RNA (approximately nine copies' worth), which is not part of the donor repertoire. Spiked-in Jurkat TCR RNA equal to a single cell's worth was reported to be detectable even within 1,100,000 naive CD8 T cells. Modeling gave roughly 2.9 recovered TCR RNA copies per cell versus 8 to 10 by digital PCR, implying about 30% capture efficiency. Highly expanded clone sizes could be underestimated if identical TCR molecules share a barcode. Clones above 20 RNA copies held over 97% of molecules in CMV-specific effector cells but under 1% in naive cells. When barcode sub-clustering was not used, chimeric consensus sequences inflated TCR diversity, with chimeras reaching as high as 47%.

The library relied on PCR. Sequencing relied on a NextSeq 500. Bulk TCR libraries were prepared as previously described, using TCR primers listed in Table S5. Purification of total RNA was performed with the Qiagen AllPrep DNA/RNA kit. Before any analysis, reads coming from multiple sequencing runs of the same library were combined into one pool. For the original study's pipeline: Reads were retained only if the reads had an exact TCR constant sequence, and the retained reads were trimmed to 150 nt and grouped according to their 12-nt molecular barcodes. Reads in each barcode group were sub-clustered using a 15% Levenshtein threshold, and a quality-weighted consensus sequence was built for each RNA molecule. Non-functional sequences were discarded, and so were lower-count sequences lying one edit away from another sequence. Based on fitting two negative binomial distributions, any barcode sub-cluster with under 20% of the maximum read count was discarded. In-frame beta chains were kept once TCRdb had trimmed the public reads at Q25 with fastp and called clones with MiXCR. Each CDR3 protein gets just one entry, which takes the most common genes and DNA from the rows behind it. V and J calls and clone size were set by TCRdb, not the authors. The sample yields about 500,000 distinct CDR3 sequences; roughly 25% were counted once. The ten largest account for around 0.79% of the sample.

The V and J ends are trimmed by 4 bases and 4 bases, leaving 9 bases between them. CDR1 MGHRA and CDR2 YSYEKL were looked up in the germline V gene. The CDR3 runs 13 amino acids, cysteine and phenylalanine included. Only the CDR3 DNA stays, 39 bases, in frame from base 1. Naive CD8 T cell libraries were made from roughly 18,000 to 920,000 sorted cells using 10%, 30% or 50% of purified RNA. Naive CD8 T cells were FACS-sorted as CD8+CD4-CCR7+CD45RA+ on a BD FACSAria II into RLT Plus buffer. Roughly ten TCR copies' worth of Jurkat RNA were spiked into about 19,000-1,000,000 naive CD8 T cell samples to test detection sensitivity. Enrichment of CD8 T cells was performed with RosetteSep CD8+ T Cell Enrichment Cocktail and Ficoll-Paque, after which ACK red cell lysis was carried out. To note about this clonotype: Its antigen is currently not known. No clone much larger than this one lies a single base away; base qualities are absent.

Here the chain combines TRBV4-1 and TRBJ2-3; the D gene assignment is ambiguous. This TCR derives from a human donor in good health. Some libraries in this study had Jurkat cell RNA spiked in. Sequenced sample: naive CD8+ T cells from blood, with Jurkat cell RNA spiked in. The sample's cell subset or site label, decoded: FACS-sorted CD8+CD4-CCR7+CD45RA+ naive T cells. This receptor has the CDR3 CASSPIEADTQYF. The base sequence is TGCGCCAGCAGCCCGATAGAAGCAGATACGCAGTATTTT.